The clone carrying this T cell receptor beta chain is a singleton in its sample. V dropped 3 bases and J dropped 7 bases, with 12 bases sitting between them. CDR3 length: 13 amino acids. Per the germline V gene, CDR1 is MNHEY and CDR2 is SMNVEV (reference sequence). Measured with immunoSEQ multiplex PCR; TCRdb has only the in-frame clones, and not every one. The table lists about 200,000 clones, roughly 77% of them singletons. The entry originates in a study of blood T cell repertoires in COVID-19. Seattle patients were enrolled while actively infected and followed longitudinally. The sequence was collected from a woman between 40 and 55 years old with COVID-19, enrolled during active disease. The sample was peripheral blood. The chain recombines TRBV27 with TRBJ1-1; no definite D call. The CDR3 DNA reads as TGTGCCAGCAGTTTGGTCCGCGGCGGTGAAGCTTTCTTT. Translation gives CASSLVRGGEAFF.